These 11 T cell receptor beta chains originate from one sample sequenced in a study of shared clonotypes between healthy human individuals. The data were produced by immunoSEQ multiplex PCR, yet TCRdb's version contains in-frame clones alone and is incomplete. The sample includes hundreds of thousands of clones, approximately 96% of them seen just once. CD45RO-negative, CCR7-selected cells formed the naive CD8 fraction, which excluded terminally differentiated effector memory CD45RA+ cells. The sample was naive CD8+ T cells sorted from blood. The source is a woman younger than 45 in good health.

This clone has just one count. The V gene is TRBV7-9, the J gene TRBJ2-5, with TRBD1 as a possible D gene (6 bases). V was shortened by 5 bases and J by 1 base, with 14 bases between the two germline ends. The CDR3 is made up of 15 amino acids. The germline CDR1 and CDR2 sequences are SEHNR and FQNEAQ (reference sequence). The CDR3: CASSLIMTGQETQYF. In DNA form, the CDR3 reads TGTGCCAGCAGCCTGATTATGACAGGCCAAGAGACCCAGTACTTC.

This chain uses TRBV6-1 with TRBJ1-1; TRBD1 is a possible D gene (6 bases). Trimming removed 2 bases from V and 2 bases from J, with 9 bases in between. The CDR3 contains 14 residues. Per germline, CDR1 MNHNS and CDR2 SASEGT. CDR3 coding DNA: TGTGCCAGCAGTGAAATGGGGGCCAACACTGAAGCTTTCTTT. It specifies CASSEMGANTEAFF.

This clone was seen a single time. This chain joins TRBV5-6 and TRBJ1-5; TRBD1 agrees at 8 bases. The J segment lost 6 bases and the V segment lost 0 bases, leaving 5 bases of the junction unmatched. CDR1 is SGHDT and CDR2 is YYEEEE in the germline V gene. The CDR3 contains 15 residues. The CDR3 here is CASSLAAGGLQPQHF. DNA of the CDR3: TGTGCCAGCAGCTTGGCGGCAGGGGGCCTTCAGCCCCAGCATTTT.

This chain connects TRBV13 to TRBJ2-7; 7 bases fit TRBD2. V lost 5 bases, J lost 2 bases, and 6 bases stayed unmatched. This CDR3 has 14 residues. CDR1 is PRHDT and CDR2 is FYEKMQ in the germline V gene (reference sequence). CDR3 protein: CASSPGLEPYEQYF. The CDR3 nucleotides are TGTGCCAGCAGCCCAGGACTAGAACCCTACGAGCAGTACTTC. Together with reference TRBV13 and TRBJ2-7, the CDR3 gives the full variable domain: AAGVIQSPRHLIKEKRETATLKCYPIPRHDTVYWYQQGPGQDPQFLISFYEKMQSDKGSIPDRFSAQQFSDYHSELNMSSLELGDSALYFCASSPGLEPYEQYFGPGTRLTVT.

CDR3 in DNA: TGCGCCAGCAGCCAGGGAGTGACCTCAAAGGAGACCCAGTACTTC. Translation: CASSQGVTSKETQYF. The chain combines TRBV4-1 with TRBJ2-5; TRBD2 might be the D (5 bases). The V and J ends lost 3 bases and 5 bases respectively, with 16 bases between them. The CDR3 consists of 15 residues. Germline CDR1 is MGHRA and CDR2 is YSYEKL.

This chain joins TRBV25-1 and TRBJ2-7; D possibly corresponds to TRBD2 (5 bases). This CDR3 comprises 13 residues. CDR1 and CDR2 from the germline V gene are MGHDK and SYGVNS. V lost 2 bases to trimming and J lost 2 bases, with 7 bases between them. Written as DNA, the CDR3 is TGTGCCAGCAGTGAACCGGGGACCTACGAGCAGTACTTC. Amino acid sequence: CASSEPGTYEQYF.

The CDR3 DNA is TGTGCCAGCAGTCCCTCGACAGGAGCGCGGGATTTCTTT. It specifies CASSPSTGARDFF. The V and J genes are TRBV6-5 and TRBJ1-1, with D perhaps TRBD1 (6 bases). Germline V lookup: CDR1 MNHEY, CDR2 SVGAGI. CDR3 length: 13 residues. The germline V and J ends were trimmed by 5 bases and 13 bases, with 20 bases remaining between them.

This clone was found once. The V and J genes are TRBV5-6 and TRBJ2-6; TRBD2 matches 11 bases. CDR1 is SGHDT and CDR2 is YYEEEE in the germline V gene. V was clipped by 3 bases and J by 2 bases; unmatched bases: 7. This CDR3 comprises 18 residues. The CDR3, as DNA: TGTGCCAGCAGCTGGGGGACTAGCGGCAGTGCTGGGGCCAACGTCCTGACTTTC. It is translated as CASSWGTSGSAGANVLTF.

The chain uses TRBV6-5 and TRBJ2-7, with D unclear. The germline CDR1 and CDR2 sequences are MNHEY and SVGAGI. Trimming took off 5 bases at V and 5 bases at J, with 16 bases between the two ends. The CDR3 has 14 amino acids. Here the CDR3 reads CASSRIYLLDEQYF. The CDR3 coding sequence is TGTGCCAGCAGTCGTATCTACCTCCTGGACGAGCAGTACTTC.

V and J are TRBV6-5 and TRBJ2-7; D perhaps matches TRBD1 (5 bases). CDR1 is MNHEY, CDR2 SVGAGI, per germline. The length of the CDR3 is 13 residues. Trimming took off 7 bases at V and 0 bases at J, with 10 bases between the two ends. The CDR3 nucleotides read TGTGCCAGCAAGCAGGGAAGCTCCTACGAGCAGTACTTC. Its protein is CASKQGSSYEQYF.

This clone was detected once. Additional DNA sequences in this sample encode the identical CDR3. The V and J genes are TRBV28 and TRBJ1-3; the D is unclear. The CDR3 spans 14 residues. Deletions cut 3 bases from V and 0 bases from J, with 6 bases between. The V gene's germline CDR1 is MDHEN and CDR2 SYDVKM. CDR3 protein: CASSFPSSGNTIYF. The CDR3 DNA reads TGTGCCAGCAGTTTCCCGAGCTCTGGAAACACCATATATTTT.